Included here is one TCR beta chain sequence, with context. This clonotype was found a few times. The antigen it recognizes is unknown. Qualities for individual bases were not recorded, and no much larger clone is one base off. These data belong to a study of human T cells and chemical hapten exposure (dated by TCRdb to the early 2020s). Looking at the study overall: For sensitization, 2% DPC in acetone was applied to a 2 cm by 2 cm area of upper inner arm skin. Throughout the study period of roughly 24 weeks, patients also received therapeutic DPC doses to the scalp every week. Patch testing was done on the upper back using Finn chambers containing 0.01% DPC, and results were scored after 6 days according to International Contact Dermatitis Research Group standards. The mostly female patient cohort included alopecia areata with under or over 50% scalp involvement, alopecia totalis and alopecia universalis. Libraries were combined into a pool for sequencing, and differences in TCR yield between samples came mainly from small differences in library volumes within the pool. This study followed changes in the peripheral blood TCR repertoire in vivo during primary and secondary sensitization of alopecia patients to the hapten diphenylcyclopropenone (DPC). Blood samples were taken from patients before sensitization (week 0) and then at 2, 6 and about 24 weeks after DPC sensitization. Blood for TCR sequencing was provided by twenty-nine alopecia patients at one to four time points (pre-sensitization, 2, 6 and 24 weeks).

From its cysteine to its phenylalanine, the CDR3 spans 14 amino acids. Left in the record is the CDR3 DNA by itself, 42 bases read in frame from the first base. The V end loses 6 bases and the J end loses 8 bases, and a stretch of 17 bases separates them. Sequences ENHRY (CDR1) and SYGVKD (CDR2) are obtained from the germline V gene. Libraries were made using RACE. The reads were generated on a NextSeq 500. During library preparation, unique molecular identifiers were attached to individual cDNA molecules so that TCRs could be counted in a quantitative, reproducible way. For every blood RNA sample, sequencing covered both the TCR alpha and TCR beta chains. The published analysis was carried out like this. The median number of TCRs per sample was 90,000 to 100,000, ranging from roughly 20,000 to 690,600. The Decombinator software suite was used to annotate the V, J and CDR3 of the TCR reads. For the PS versus PT1 abundance plots, all samples were subsampled to the same number of TCRs (28,000). TCRs were defined as expanded if absent before sensitization and observed at least eight times at the 2-week time point. The public sequencing data were trimmed at Q25 with fastp and processed into clonotypes with MiXCR by TCRdb, which kept only in-frame beta chains. Rows are combined by CDR3 protein, so each entry shows the most common genes and DNA. The V and J calls come from TCRdb's annotation, not from the publication. The table for this sample lists 150,000 to 200,000 distinct CDR3 sequences; around 23% of them were counted only once. Roughly 2.4% of the sample goes to the ten largest clones.

The full study reports these points: Alopecia, a presumed autoimmune disease, was present in all patients, so the immune response of the patients might differ from that of healthy individuals. Repeated subsampling changed both the strength of the expansion versus patch-test correlation and the threshold at which that correlation became significant. DPC sensitization did not change the number of TCRs with a frequency above 1 in 1000, and there was no evidence of changes in global repertoire structure. A positive correlation was found between the number of PT1 expanded TCRs and patch test score, with significance reached at thresholds 8, 16 and 32 but not 4. Significantly more large CDR3 similarity clusters were formed by expanded TCRs than by pre-sensitization or healthy control sets, consistent with antigen-driven responses.

The time point label of this sample denotes: patch test 3, about 24 weeks after DPC sensitization. Explained via the paper, the treatment or condition label denotes: therapeutic diphenylcyclopropenone sensitization with weekly scalp DPC. At every patch-test visit, the blood draw took place before the patch test was put on. Patients were eligible if aged 18 to 70, diagnosed with alopecia and judged suitable for DPC therapy, and pregnant patients were excluded. Total RNA was extracted from unfractionated whole blood collected in Tempus Blood RNA tubes. This specimen was whole blood, taken in connection with sensitization to the hapten diphenylcyclopropenone (DPC). In this chain, TRBV10-3 is recombined with TRBJ2-1; TRBD2 might be the D gene, on 6 matching bases. The sequence came from a woman aged 35 to 49 with alopecia areata. Some clones in this sample may be carry-over from other donors' samples. Here the CDR3 is given as CAIRDYPPGDEQFF. The DNA sequence reads TGTGCCATCAGGGACTACCCACCGGGAGATGAGCAGTTCTTC.